The clone carrying this T cell receptor (beta chain) showed up just once. This specimen belongs to a study of blood T cells in healthy people across ages. Per the germline V gene, CDR1 is MDHEN and CDR2 is SYDVKM. There are 15 residues in the CDR3. V gave up 6 bases and J gave up 2 bases, with 14 bases separating them. Healthy Caucasians from Russia aged roughly 6 to 95 served as donors. Together with a sample-barcoded 5' primer, a J-beta primer mix was included in a second PCR lasting about 7 to 11 cycles. One entry per CDR3 protein results from TCRdb running MiXCR on the 5' RACE reads. The sample lists about 800,000 distinct CDR3 sequences; about 25% were seen once. The sample was also linked to a second study, of T cells of mothers and their children.

This chain links TRBV28 with TRBJ2-4; tentatively, D is TRBD2 (5 bases). This receptor was identified in a boy aged 5 to 17 in good health. Specimen: blood. The CDR3 reads CASRTHRRTKNIQYF. CDR3 nucleotides: TGTGCCAGCAGGACCCACCGGAGGACCAAAAACATTCAGTACTTC. The full variable domain, its missing parts supplied by reference TRBV28 and TRBJ2-4, is DVKVTQSSRYLVKRTGEKVFLECVQDMDHENMFWYRQDPGLGLRLIYFSYDVKMKEKGDIPEGYSVSREKKERFSLILESASTNQTSMYLCASRTHRRTKNIQYFGAGTRLSVL.